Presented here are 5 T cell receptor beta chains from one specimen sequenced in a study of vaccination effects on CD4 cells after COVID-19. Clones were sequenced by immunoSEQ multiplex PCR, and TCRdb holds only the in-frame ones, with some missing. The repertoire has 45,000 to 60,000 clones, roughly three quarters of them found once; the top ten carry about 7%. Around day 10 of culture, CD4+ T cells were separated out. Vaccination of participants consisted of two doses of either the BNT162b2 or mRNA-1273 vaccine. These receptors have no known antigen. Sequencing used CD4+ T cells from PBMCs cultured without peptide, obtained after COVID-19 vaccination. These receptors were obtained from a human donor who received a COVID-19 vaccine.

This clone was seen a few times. CDR3 nucleotide sequence: TGTGCCAGCAGGCAGGGACAGGGGGATTCACCCCTCCACTTT. Amino acids: CASRQGQGDSPLHF. The chain recombines TRBV6-5 with TRBJ1-6; 11 positions match TRBD1. The V gene end was trimmed by 6 bases and the J gene end by 8 bases; junction bases not matched to a gene: 3. The CDR3 length is 14 residues. In germline, CDR1 is MNHEY, CDR2 SVGAGI.

The CDR3 is CASSVSRALQETQYF. In DNA form, the CDR3 reads TGCGCCAGCAGTGTTAGCAGGGCCCTCCAGGAGACCCAGTACTTC. V usage is TRBV10-2 and J usage is TRBJ2-5; D is possibly TRBD1 (5 bases). Germline CDR1 is WSHSY and CDR2 is SAAADI. V lost 4 bases, J lost 5 bases, and 17 bases lay in between. This CDR3 is 15 amino acids long.

For the CDR3, the DNA is TGTGCCAGCAGCATTGGGGGGAATGAGCAGTTCTTC. This gives the protein CASSIGGNEQFF. V is TRBV5-5 and J is TRBJ2-1, with D perhaps TRBD2 (6 bases). V was shortened by 4 bases and J by 7 bases, with 9 bases between the two germline ends. CDR3 length: 12 amino acids. The V gene's germline CDR1 is SGHKS and CDR2 YYEKEE (reference sequence).

The CDR3 reads CASRPGVAGDYNEQFF. CDR3 coding DNA: TGTGCCAGCAGGCCTGGGGTAGCGGGAGACTACAATGAGCAGTTCTTC. J is TRBJ2-1 and V is TRBV6-4; the match to TRBD2 covers 9 bases. CDR3 length: 16 residues. CDR1 MRHNA and CDR2 SNTAGT come from the germline V gene. The junction had 9 bases not matched to a gene; V was cut back by 6 bases and J by 3 bases.

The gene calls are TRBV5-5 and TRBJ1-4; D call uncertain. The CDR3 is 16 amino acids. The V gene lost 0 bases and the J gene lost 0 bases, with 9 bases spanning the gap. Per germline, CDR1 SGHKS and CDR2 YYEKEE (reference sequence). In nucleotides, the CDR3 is TGTGCCAGCAGCTTGGACACAGCAGCAACTAATGAAAAACTGTTTTTT. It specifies CASSLDTAATNEKLFF. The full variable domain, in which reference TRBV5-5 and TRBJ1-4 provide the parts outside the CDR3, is DAGVTQSPTHLIKTRGQQVTLRCSPISGHKSVSWYQQVLGQGPQFIFQYYEKEERGRGNFPDRFSARQFPNYSSELNVNALLLGDSALYLCASSLDTAATNEKLFFGSGTQLSVL.